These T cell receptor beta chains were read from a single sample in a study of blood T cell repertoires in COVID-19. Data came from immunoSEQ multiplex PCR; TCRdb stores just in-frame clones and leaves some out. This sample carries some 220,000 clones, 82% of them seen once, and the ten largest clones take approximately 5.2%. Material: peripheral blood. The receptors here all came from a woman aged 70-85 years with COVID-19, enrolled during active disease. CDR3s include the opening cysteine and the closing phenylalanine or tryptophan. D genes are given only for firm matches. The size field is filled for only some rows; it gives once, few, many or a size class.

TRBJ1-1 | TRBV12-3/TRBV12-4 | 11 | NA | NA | CASSMTEEAFF | TGTGCCAGCAGTATGACAGAAGAAGCTTTCTTT
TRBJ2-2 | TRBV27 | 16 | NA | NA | CASSPPGLRYTGELFF | TGTGCCAGCAGTCCCCCGGGTCTCCGCTACACCGGGGAGCTGTTTTTT
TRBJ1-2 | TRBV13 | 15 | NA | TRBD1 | CASSLGGQGVNGYTF | TGTGCCAGCAGCTTAGGGGGACAGGGGGTCAATGGCTACACCTTC
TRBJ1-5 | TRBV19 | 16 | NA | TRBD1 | CASSPGDRGTNQPQHF | TGTGCCAGTAGTCCCGGGGACAGGGGAACCAATCAGCCCCAGCATTTT
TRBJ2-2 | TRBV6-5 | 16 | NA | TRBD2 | CASSYSEAGPTGELFF | TGTGCCAGCAGTTACTCAGAAGCGGGACCTACCGGGGAGCTGTTTTTT
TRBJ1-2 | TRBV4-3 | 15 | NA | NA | CASSQDLRGYYGYTF | TGCGCCAGCAGCCAAGATCTCAGGGGATACTATGGCTACACCTTC
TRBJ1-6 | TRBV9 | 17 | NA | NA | CASSVGAGASPDSPLHF | TGTGCCAGCAGCGTAGGAGCCGGAGCCTCACCGGATTCACCCCTCCACTTT
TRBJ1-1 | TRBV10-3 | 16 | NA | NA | CATPSDTRRGNTEAFF | TGTGCCACTCCCTCGGACACCCGGAGGGGGAACACTGAAGCTTTCTTT
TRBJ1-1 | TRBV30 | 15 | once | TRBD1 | CAWSALGQLNTEAFF | TGTGCCTGGAGTGCCTTGGGACAGTTGAACACTGAAGCTTTCTTT
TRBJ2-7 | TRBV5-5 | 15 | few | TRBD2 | CASSFRTSGTHEQYF | TGTGCCAGCAGCTTCAGGACTAGCGGGACCCACGAGCAGTACTTC
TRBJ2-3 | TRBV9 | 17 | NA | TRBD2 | CASSAWASGSGTDTQYF | TGTGCCAGCAGCGCTTGGGCTAGCGGGAGTGGCACAGATACGCAGTATTTT
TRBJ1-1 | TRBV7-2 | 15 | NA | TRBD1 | CASSQRPGQGGLAFF | TGTGCCAGCAGCCAAAGACCGGGACAGGGAGGGCTAGCTTTCTTT
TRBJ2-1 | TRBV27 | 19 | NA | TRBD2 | CASSLFPTSGRGSYNEQFF | TGTGCCAGCAGTTTATTCCCGACTAGCGGGAGAGGCTCCTACAATGAGCAGTTCTTC
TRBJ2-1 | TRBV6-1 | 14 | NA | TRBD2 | CASSERLGRGEQFF | TGTGCCAGCAGTGAGAGACTAGGGCGGGGGGAGCAGTTCTTC
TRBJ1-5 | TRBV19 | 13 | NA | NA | CASSAVLYQPQHF | TGTGCCAGTAGTGCGGTTCTCTATCAGCCCCAGCATTTT
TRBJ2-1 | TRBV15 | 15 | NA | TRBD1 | CATSRGGRGYNEQFF | TGTGCCACCAGCAGAGGAGGCAGGGGGTACAATGAGCAGTTCTTC
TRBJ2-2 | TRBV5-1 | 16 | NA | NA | CASSQNGDKNTGELFF | TGCGCCAGCAGCCAAAACGGGGACAAGAACACCGGGGAGCTGTTTTTT
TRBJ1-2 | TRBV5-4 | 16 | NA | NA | CASSPGGVSTNYGYTF | TGTGCCAGCAGCCCCGGGGGGGTATCGACTAACTATGGCTACACCTTC
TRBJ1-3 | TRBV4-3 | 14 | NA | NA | CASSQDLSGNTIYF | TGCGCCAGCAGCCAAGATCTCTCTGGAAACACCATATATTTT
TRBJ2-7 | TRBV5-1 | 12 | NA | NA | CASSENYGEQYF | TGCGCCAGCAGCGAGAACTATGGCGAGCAGTACTTC
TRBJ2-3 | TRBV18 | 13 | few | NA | CASSPPYTDTQYF | TGTGCCAGCTCACCACCGTACACAGATACGCAGTATTTT
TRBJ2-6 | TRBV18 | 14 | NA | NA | CASSRLSGANVLTF | TGTGCCAGCTCCCGTCTCTCTGGGGCCAACGTCCTGACTTTC
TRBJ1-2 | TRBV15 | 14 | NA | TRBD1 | CATSRDVTGNGYTF | TGTGCCACCAGCAGAGATGTGACAGGGAATGGCTACACCTTC
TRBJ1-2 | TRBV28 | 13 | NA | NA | CATLDRFNYGYTF | TGTGCCACCCTCGACAGGTTCAACTATGGCTACACCTTC
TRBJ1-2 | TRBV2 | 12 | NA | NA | CASYSAQGGYTF | TGTGCCAGCTATAGTGCGCAGGGAGGCTACACCTTC
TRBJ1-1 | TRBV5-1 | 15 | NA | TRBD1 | CASSLLQGASTEAFF | TGCGCCAGCAGCTTACTACAGGGGGCGAGCACTGAAGCTTTCTTT
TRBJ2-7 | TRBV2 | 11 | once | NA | CASSELNRSYF | TGTGCCAGCAGTGAACTAAACCGGTCGTACTTC
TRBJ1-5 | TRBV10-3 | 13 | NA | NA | CAISEVRNQPQHF | TGTGCCATCAGTGAAGTCAGGAATCAGCCCCAGCATTTT
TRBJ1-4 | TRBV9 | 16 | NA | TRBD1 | CASSVGQGATNEKLFF | TGTGCCAGCAGCGTAGGACAGGGTGCAACTAATGAAAAACTGTTTTTT
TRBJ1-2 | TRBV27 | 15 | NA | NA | CASSFRVDVPYGYTF | TGTGCCAGCAGTTTCAGGGTAGATGTCCCATATGGCTACACCTTC
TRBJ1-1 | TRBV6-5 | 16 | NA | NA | CASSYSSLIKNTEAFF | TGTGCCAGCAGTTACTCTTCACTGATTAAAAACACTGAAGCTTTCTTT
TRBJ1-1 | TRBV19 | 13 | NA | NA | CASSGEMNTEAFF | TGTGCCAGTAGCGGGGAGATGAACACTGAAGCTTTCTTT
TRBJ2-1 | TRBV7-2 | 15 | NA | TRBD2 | CASSFIPSGRGEQFF | TGTGCCAGCAGCTTCATCCCTAGCGGGAGGGGTGAGCAGTTCTTC
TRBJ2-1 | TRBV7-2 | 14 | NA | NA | CASSPDLSYNEQFF | TGTGCCAGCAGCCCAGATCTTTCCTACAATGAGCAGTTCTTC
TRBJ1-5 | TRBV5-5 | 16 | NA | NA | CASSSLPSVGNQPQHF | TGTGCCAGCAGCTCACTCCCCTCGGTCGGGAATCAGCCCCAGCATTTT
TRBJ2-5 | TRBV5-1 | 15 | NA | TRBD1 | CASSLGDRGLETQYF | TGCGCCAGCAGCTTGGGGGACAGGGGTTTAGAGACCCAGTACTTC
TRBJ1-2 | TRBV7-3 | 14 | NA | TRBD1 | CASSSQGGVYGYTF | TGTGCCAGCAGCTCCCAGGGGGGAGTGTATGGCTACACCTTC